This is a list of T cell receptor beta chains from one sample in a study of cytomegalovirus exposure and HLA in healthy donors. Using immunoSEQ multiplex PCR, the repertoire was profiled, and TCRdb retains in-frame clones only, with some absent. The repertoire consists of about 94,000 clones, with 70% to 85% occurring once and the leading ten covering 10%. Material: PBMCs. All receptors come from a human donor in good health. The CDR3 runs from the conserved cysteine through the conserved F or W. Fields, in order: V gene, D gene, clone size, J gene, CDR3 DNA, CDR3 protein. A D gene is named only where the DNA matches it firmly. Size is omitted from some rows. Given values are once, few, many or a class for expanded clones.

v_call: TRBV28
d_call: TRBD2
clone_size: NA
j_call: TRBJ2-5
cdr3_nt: TGTGCCAGCAGTTTAGGGGGGGTACAAGAGACCCAGTACTTC
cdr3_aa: CASSLGGVQETQYF

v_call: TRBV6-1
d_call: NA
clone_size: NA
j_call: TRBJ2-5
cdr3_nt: TGTGCCAGCAGTGAGGACAGTTATTCACTAAAGACCCAGTACTTC
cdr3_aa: CASSEDSYSLKTQYF

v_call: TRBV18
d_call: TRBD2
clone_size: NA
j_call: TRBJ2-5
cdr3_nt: TGTGCCAGCTCAAGAACTAGCGACCTTCAAGAGACCCAGTACTTC
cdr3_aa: CASSRTSDLQETQYF

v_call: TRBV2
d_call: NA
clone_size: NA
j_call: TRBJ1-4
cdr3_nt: TGTGCCAGCAGTGGGCAGGGTAGGGAAAAACTGTTTTTT
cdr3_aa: CASSGQGREKLFF

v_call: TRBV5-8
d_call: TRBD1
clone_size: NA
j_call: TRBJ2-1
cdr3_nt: TGTGCCAGCAGCTTGGGAGGACAGGGTAGCAATGAGCAGTTCTTC
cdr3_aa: CASSLGGQGSNEQFF

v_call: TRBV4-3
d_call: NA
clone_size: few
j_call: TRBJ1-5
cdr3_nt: TGCGCCAGCAGCCAAGAATCAGGGCATATGGGTCAGCCCCAGCATTTT
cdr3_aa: CASSQESGHMGQPQHF

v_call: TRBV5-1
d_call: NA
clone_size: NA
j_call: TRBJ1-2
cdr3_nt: TGCGCCAGCAGTATTGCAGGCGACGGCTACACCTTC
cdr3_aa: CASSIAGDGYTF

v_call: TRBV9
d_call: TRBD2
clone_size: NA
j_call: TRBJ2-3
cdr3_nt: TGTGCCAGCAGCGTAACTAGCGGGAGCACAGATACGCAGTATTTT
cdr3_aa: CASSVTSGSTDTQYF

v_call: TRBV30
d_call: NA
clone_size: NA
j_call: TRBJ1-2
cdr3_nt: TGTGCCTGGAACAGGCTCTATGGCTACACCTTC
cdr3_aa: CAWNRLYGYTF

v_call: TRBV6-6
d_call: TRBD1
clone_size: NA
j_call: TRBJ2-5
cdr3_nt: TGTGCCAGCAGCCCCGGGACAGTCTCAAGGACCCAGTACTTC
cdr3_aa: CASSPGTVSRTQYF

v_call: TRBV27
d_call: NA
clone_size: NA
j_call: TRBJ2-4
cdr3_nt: TGTGCCAGCACAAACAAAAACATTCAGTACTTC
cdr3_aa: CASTNKNIQYF

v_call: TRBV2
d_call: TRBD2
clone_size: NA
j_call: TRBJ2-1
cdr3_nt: TGTGCCAGCAGTGAACTACCTAGCGGGGGGAGCTCCTACAATGAGCAGTTCTTC
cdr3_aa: CASSELPSGGSSYNEQFF

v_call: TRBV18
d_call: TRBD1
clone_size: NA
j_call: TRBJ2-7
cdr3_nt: TGTGCCAGCTCGCGACTGGACAGGGACGAGCAGTACTTC
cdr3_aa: CASSRLDRDEQYF

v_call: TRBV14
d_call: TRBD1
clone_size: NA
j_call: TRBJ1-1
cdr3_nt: TGTGCCAGCAGCCTGTTCGGGGGACAGCTGAACACTGAAGCTTTCTTT
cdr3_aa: CASSLFGGQLNTEAFF

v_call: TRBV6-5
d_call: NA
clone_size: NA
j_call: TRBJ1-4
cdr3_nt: TGTGCCAGCAGTTTGTCGACAGTGACCCATGAAAAACTGTTTTTT
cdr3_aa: CASSLSTVTHEKLFF

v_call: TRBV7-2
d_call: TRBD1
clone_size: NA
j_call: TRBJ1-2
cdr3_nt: TGTGCCAGCAGCAAAAGGACAGGGGTTTGGTATGGCTACACCTTC
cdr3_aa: CASSKRTGVWYGYTF

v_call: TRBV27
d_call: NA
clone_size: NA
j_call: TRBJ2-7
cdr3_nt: TGTGCCAGCAGTTTTAAGCAGTACTTC
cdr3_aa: CASSFKQYF

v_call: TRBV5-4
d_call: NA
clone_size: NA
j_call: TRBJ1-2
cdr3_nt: TGTGCCAGCAGCTCCCTGAGGACAGTTGGCTACACCTTC
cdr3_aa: CASSSLRTVGYTF

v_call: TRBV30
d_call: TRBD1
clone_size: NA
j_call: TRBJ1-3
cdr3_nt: TGTGCCTGGGAGGGACAGGGGGGCGGAAACACCATATATTTT
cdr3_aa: CAWEGQGGGNTIYF

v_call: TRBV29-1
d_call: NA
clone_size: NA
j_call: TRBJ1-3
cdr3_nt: TGCAGCGTTGAGAGGGCTGGTTACGGAAACACCATATATTTT
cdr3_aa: CSVERAGYGNTIYF

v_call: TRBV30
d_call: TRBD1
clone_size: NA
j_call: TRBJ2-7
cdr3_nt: TGTGCCTGGAGTACCGGGACAGGGGAAGACGAGCAGTACTTC
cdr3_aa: CAWSTGTGEDEQYF

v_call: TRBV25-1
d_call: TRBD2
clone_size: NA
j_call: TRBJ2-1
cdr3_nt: TGTGCCAGCCTAGCGGGGGAGCAGTTCTTC
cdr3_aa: CASLAGEQFF

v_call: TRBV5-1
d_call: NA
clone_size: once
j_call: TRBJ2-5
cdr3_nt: TGCGCCAGCAGCTTGGCCGTGGCGGGATCGGGGAAAGAGACCCAGTACTTC
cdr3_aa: CASSLAVAGSGKETQYF

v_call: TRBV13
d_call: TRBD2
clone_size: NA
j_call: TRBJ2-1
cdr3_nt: TGTGCCAGCAGCTTAAGAGCGGGAGTTTGGCAGTTCTTC
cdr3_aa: CASSLRAGVWQFF

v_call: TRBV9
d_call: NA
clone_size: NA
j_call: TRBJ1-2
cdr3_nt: TGTGCCAGTCTCGGGGGGTGGGGCTACACCTTC
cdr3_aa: CASLGGWGYTF

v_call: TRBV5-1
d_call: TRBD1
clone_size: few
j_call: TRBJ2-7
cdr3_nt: TGCGCCAGCAGCCCGTGGACAGGGGATTACGAGCAGTACTTC
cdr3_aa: CASSPWTGDYEQYF

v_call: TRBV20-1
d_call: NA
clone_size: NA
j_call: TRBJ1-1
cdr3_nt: TGCAGTGCTAGAGAAGAGAAAGCTTTCTTT
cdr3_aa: CSAREEKAFF

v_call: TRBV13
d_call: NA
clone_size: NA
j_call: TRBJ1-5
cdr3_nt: TGTGCCAGCAGCTTGGGGCCACCAAACAGGTATCAGCCCCAGCATTTT
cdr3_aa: CASSLGPPNRYQPQHF

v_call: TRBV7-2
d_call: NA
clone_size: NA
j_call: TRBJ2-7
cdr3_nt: TGTGCCAGCAGCAAGCGGGTCGACTCCTACGAGCAGTACTTC
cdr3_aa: CASSKRVDSYEQYF

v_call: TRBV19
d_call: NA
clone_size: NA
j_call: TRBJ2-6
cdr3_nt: TGTGCCACCACCCCGGGGGCTGGGGCCAACGTCCTGACTTTC
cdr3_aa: CATTPGAGANVLTF

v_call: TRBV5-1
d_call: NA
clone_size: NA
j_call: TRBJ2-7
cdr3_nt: TGCGCCAGCAGGGCAGGGTATATTAAGTCCTACGAGCAGTACTTC
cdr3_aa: CASRAGYIKSYEQYF